This TCR beta chain was identified during a study of low-dose radiotherapy and immunotherapy resistance in tumors. At the level of the study: Patients took oral aspirin 300 mg daily for four cycles from cycle 1 day 1.

Regarding time point: before trial treatment. All of the donors were given nivolumab, ipilimumab, aspirin, low-dose cyclophosphamide and low-dose radiotherapy as part of RACIN, a single-arm trial. Eligibility was restricted to patients presenting with advanced solid tumors that lacked tumor-infiltrating lymphocytes. This clonotype was counted many times. Germline V gene data show CDR1 as SGHTA and CDR2 as FQGTGA. This CDR3 comprises 15 residues. Trimming cost V 2 bases and J 6 bases; bases outside gene matches: 3. TRAV- and TRBV-specific primers were used for first-strand cDNA, which covered alpha and beta chains. PCR amplification of the TCRs was performed with Phusion for 20 PCR cycles, and it relied on a constant-region primer together with a V-primer adapter. Isolated mRNA underwent amplification by in vitro transcription. TCRdb passed the reads through MiXCR, listing each CDR3 protein once. The data contain 64,000 or so distinct CDR3 sequences, 30% to 40% of them singletons.

Sequencing was performed on PBMCs, taken before treatment. This sequence joins TRBV7-3 and TRBJ2-1; 11 bases map to TRBD2. The clonotype comes from a female donor with ovarian cancer. DNA for the CDR3: TGTGCCAGCAGCTTAGCTACTAGCGGGAGCAATGAGCAGTTCTTC. Translation: CASSLATSGSNEQFF.